The source of this T cell receptor (beta chain) is a study of HIV-infected patients and healthy controls. About the study: Early therapy brought no consistent CD8 count shift, though the CD4:CD8 ratio rose a little. Study-wide findings and caveats: The authors saw processing only sixteen HIV-infected individuals as a major limitation on generality. HIV-infected patients and controls differed significantly in mean usage of eight alpha and eight beta V genes.

Ten or more counts support this clonotype. Its antigen is undetermined. Alpha and beta constant-region primers primed reverse transcription of approximately 500 ng RNA. Alpha and beta chain libraries were made separately by chain-specific third strand synthesis with multiplexing indices. TCRdb redid the calling of the 5' RACE reads with MiXCR, one entry per CDR3 protein. The sample consists of about 5,500 distinct CDR3 sequences, about 8.7% of them appearing once. The repertoire came from unfractionated whole blood and reflected all unsorted peripheral T cells. RNA came from under 3 ml of peripheral blood. The CDR3 consists of 12 residues. Trimming shortened V by 8 bases and J by 5 bases, and 9 bases separated the two germline ends. Germline V CDR1 and CDR2: SNHLY, FYNNEI.

This clonotype originated in an adult with HIV infection. Sequenced material: blood, taken before antiretroviral therapy. The V and J genes are TRBV2 and TRBJ1-4; maybe TRBD1 (5 bases). The DNA for the CDR3 is TGTGCCAGCGGACGGGGGAATGAAAAACTGTTTTTT. Translating gives CASGRGNEKLFF.